A selection of T cell receptor beta chains follows, all from one sample in a study of human T cells and chemical hapten exposure. TCRdb processed the RACE reads anew with MiXCR; each CDR3 protein has one entry. Among fewer than 95,000 distinct CDR3 sequences listed, approximately 10% were seen once. The sample here was whole blood, taken in connection with sensitization to the hapten diphenylcyclopropenone (DPC). All receptors derive from a man aged 40-49 years with alopecia areata. Some clones in this sample may be carry-over from other donors' samples. The CDR3 runs from the conserved cysteine through the conserved F or W. D genes are given only for firm matches. Clone size is not always given. Where it is, it says once, few, many or a class for expanded clones.

j_call,clone_size,v_call,d_call,cdr3_nt,cdr3_aa
TRBJ2-3,few,TRBV2,NA,TGTGCCAGCTTCAGGTGGGGTACCACAGATACGCAGTATTTT,CASFRWGTTDTQYF
TRBJ2-3,NA,TRBV24-1,TRBD2,TGTGCCACCGGGGGGACTAGCGCGAGCACAGATACGCAGTATTTT,CATGGTSASTDTQYF
TRBJ1-5,many,TRBV6-1,NA,TGTGCCAGCAGTGAAGTGGCAACAAGCAATCAGCCCCAGCATTTT,CASSEVATSNQPQHF
TRBJ2-5,few,TRBV20-1,NA,TGCAGTGCTAGATCACAGGGACAGACCCAGTACTTC,CSARSQGQTQYF
TRBJ2-7,many,TRBV18,TRBD1,TGTGCCAGCTCTCCCGGGACAGGCTCCTACGAGCAGTACTTC,CASSPGTGSYEQYF
TRBJ1-5,few,TRBV6-6,TRBD1,TGTGCCAGCAGCCAAAGGGACAGTAGTAGGCAGCCCCAGCATTTT,CASSQRDSSRQPQHF
TRBJ2-1,NA,TRBV28,TRBD2,TGTGCCAGCAGCACTAGCGGGAGTGGCTCCTACAATGAGCAGTTCTTC,CASSTSGSGSYNEQFF
TRBJ2-5,few,TRBV5-6,TRBD2,TGTGCCAGCAGCTTGGGTTGGGAGGGGCATGCCCAGTACTTC,CASSLGWEGHAQYF
TRBJ1-2,NA,TRBV24-1,NA,TGTGCCACCAGTGGAGGATATGGCTACACCTTC,CATSGGYGYTF
TRBJ2-5,NA,TRBV5-1,NA,TGCGCCAGCAGCTTCGGGGGACAAGAGACCCAGTACTTC,CASSFGGQETQYF
TRBJ2-2,few,TRBV10-3,TRBD1,TGTGCCATCAGAAGGGACAGGGAGATCGGGGAGCTGTTTTTT,CAIRRDREIGELFF
TRBJ2-7,NA,TRBV28,TRBD1,TGTGCCAGCAGTTTAGGGGACAGGCTGGGCGAGCAGTACTTC,CASSLGDRLGEQYF
TRBJ2-1,few,TRBV2,TRBD2,TGTGCCAGCAGGAGACTAGCGGGATTGGATGAGCAGTTCTTC,CASRRLAGLDEQFF
TRBJ1-1,NA,TRBV7-2,NA,TGTGCCAGCAGCTTAGGACAAGGACTGTTGAACACTGAAGCTTTCTTT,CASSLGQGLLNTEAFF
TRBJ2-1,NA,TRBV11-3,TRBD1,TGTGCCAGCAGCCTTGGACAGGGGCGGAACAATGAGCAGTTCTTC,CASSLGQGRNNEQFF
TRBJ1-4,NA,TRBV20-1,NA,TGCAGTGCTCTAGACATATCACGCCCAACTAATGAAAAACTGTTTTTT,CSALDISRPTNEKLFF
TRBJ2-6,many,TRBV13,TRBD1,TGTGCCAGCAGCCTGGACAGGGCTGGGGCCAACGTCCTGACTTTC,CASSLDRAGANVLTF
TRBJ2-5,NA,TRBV7-3,TRBD1,TGTGCCAGCAGCTTAGTGCTTAGAATCAGGGGGCGGAAAGAGACCCAGTACTTC,CASSLVLRIRGRKETQYF
TRBJ2-2,few,TRBV12-3/TRBV12-4,NA,TGTGCCAGCAGTTCTCATGGAGGGGGCCGGGGCCACGGGGAGCTGTTTTTT,CASSSHGGGRGHGELFF
TRBJ2-2,few,TRBV10-3,TRBD1,TGTGCCATCAGATTTGGGACAGGGGCTACCGGGGAGCTGTTTTTT,CAIRFGTGATGELFF
TRBJ1-2,NA,TRBV21-1,NA,TGTGCCAGCAGCAAAAGGGGCCCCGTTCCTAACTATGGCTACACCTTC,CASSKRGPVPNYGYTF
TRBJ1-2,few,TRBV6-6,NA,TGTGCCAGCAGCCGGGACACGAACTATGGCTACACCTTC,CASSRDTNYGYTF
TRBJ2-5,NA,TRBV29-1,TRBD1,TGCAGCGTTCCTATACCCGACAGGGGAGTCTCCCAGTACTTC,CSVPIPDRGVSQYF
TRBJ2-3,few,TRBV20-1,NA,TGCAGTGCTAGAGATTGGCGAGGCACAGATACGCAGTATTTT,CSARDWRGTDTQYF
TRBJ2-2,NA,TRBV4-1,NA,TGCGCCAGCAGCCAAGTCCCGGGGGCCAGTGTCGGGGAGCTGTTTTTT,CASSQVPGASVGELFF
TRBJ1-5,many,TRBV28,NA,TGTGCCAGCAGCCCCACCCCGGGGCTTCAGCCCCAGCATTTT,CASSPTPGLQPQHF
TRBJ2-5,NA,TRBV4-1,NA,TGCGCCAGCAGCCAAGAGAGAGAGACCCAGTACTTC,CASSQERETQYF
TRBJ2-3,NA,TRBV4-2,NA,TGTGCCAGCAGCCAAAACACGGGAACCACAGATACGCAGTATTTT,CASSQNTGTTDTQYF
TRBJ1-1,NA,TRBV6-5,TRBD1,TGTGCCAGCAGTTCCCTTTACAGGGGTTCGAACACTGAAGCTTTCTTT,CASSSLYRGSNTEAFF
TRBJ2-3,NA,TRBV10-3,TRBD2,TGTGCCATCAGTGAATCTAGCGGGATCACAGATACGCAGTATTTT,CAISESSGITDTQYF
TRBJ1-1,few,TRBV5-4,NA,TGTGCCAGCAGCTTCAGGGAGGTCACTGAAGCTTTCTTT,CASSFREVTEAFF
TRBJ2-5,NA,TRBV5-4,TRBD1,TGTGCCAGCACACGACAGGGGAGAGAGACCCAGTACTTC,CASTRQGRETQYF
TRBJ2-3,NA,TRBV10-3,NA,TGTGCCATCAGTCCCGACGAACTCGAGCAGTATTTT,CAISPDELEQYF
TRBJ1-1,NA,TRBV6-5,TRBD1,TGTGCCAGCAGTTATTGGGACAGGGAGGGCACTGAAGCTTTCTTT,CASSYWDREGTEAFF
TRBJ2-5,few,TRBV7-9,NA,TGTGCCAGCAGCTTAGAGTACGGAACCCAAGAGACCCAGTACTTC,CASSLEYGTQETQYF
TRBJ2-5,few,TRBV27,NA,TGTGCCAGCAGTAACCTAGGCCAAGAGACCCAGTACTTC,CASSNLGQETQYF
TRBJ2-7,NA,TRBV7-9,NA,TGTGCCAGCAGCTTATGGGTCTACGAGCAGTACTTC,CASSLWVYEQYF
TRBJ2-1,NA,TRBV5-4,NA,TGTGCCAGCAGCTCCTCCCTTTACAATGAGCAGTTCTTC,CASSSSLYNEQFF
TRBJ2-3,NA,TRBV6-2/TRBV6-3,TRBD2,TGTGCCAGCAGTTACGGGGTCAGTAGCGGGATGGCCGATACGCAGTATTTT,CASSYGVSSGMADTQYF
TRBJ1-2,NA,TRBV10-3,NA,TGTGCCATCACTGAACAGGCCAACTTCTATGGCTACACCTTC,CAITEQANFYGYTF